The T cell receptor (beta chain) described here comes from a study of shared T cell receptors in the human thymus. Some clones are missing from TCRdb's copy, which holds only in-frame ones; the method was immunoSEQ multiplex PCR. The sample records about 380,000 clones, around 95% being singletons. The germline gives CDR1 SGHNT, CDR2 YYREEE (reference sequence). The length of the CDR3 is 13 residues. The V segment lost 2 bases and the J segment 6 bases; nucleotides outside the gene matches: 3. Sequenced sample: thymocytes. V and J are TRBV5-4 and TRBJ1-2; 8 positions agree with TRBD1. The clonotype originates from a human donor. CDR3 in amino acids: CASSFDRGNGYTF. CDR3 DNA: TGTGCCAGCAGCTTCGACAGGGGAAATGGCTACACCTTC.